This T cell receptor (beta chain) originates from a study of cytomegalovirus exposure and HLA in healthy donors. At the level of the study: Prior work identified around 120 million unique TCR beta sequences in around 170 million T cells.

Study outcomes and limitations: Judged likely to be a sequencing artifact was a cluster of highly shared sequence variants.

The CDR3 has 17 amino acids. CDR1 and CDR2 (germline): SNHLY, FYNNEI. V shed 10 bases and J 8 bases; nucleotides not matched to a gene: 18. PCR amplification relied on 60 Vbeta primers (plus 13 Jbeta primers). Original analysis: The count from a later analysis was 65 million to 90 million unique TCR beta chains, some 11 million of them shared. Sequencing used immunoSEQ multiplex PCR; TCRdb keeps in-frame clones, though not all of them. Clone size and the V and J calls come from that table; the DNA yielded D and trimming. The table includes about 130,000 clones, around 74% detected once. Remarks on this clone: Antigen unknown.

The material sequenced was PBMCs. The gene calls are TRBV2 and TRBJ2-3; TRBD2 matches at 13 bases. The clonotype originates from a man aged 40-55 years in good health and CMV-seropositive. CDR3 nucleotide sequence: TGTGCCAACCCGAAAAAATTACTAGCGGGAGGGCCAAGTACGCAGTATTTT. This gives the protein CANPKKLLAGGPSTQYF.